This section outlines one T cell receptor (beta chain) sequence together with its context. Random hexamers primed reverse transcription of about 0.5 to 1 ug RNA. TCRdb fed the immunoSEQ multiplex PCR reads into MiXCR, producing one record per CDR3 protein. The data show 150,000 or so distinct CDR3 sequences, approximately 95% seen once. This specimen belongs to a study of CD8 T cells in Susac syndrome. CD8+ and CD4+ T cells taken from blood had their TCR beta sequenced. Germline V gives CDR1 LNHDA, CDR2 SQIVND (reference sequence). This CDR3 contains 17 residues. The V end lost 0 bases, the J end lost 4 bases, and 15 bases lay between the germline ends.

The V gene is TRBV19, the J gene TRBJ2-2, with D maybe TRBD1 (5 bases). The sequence was collected from a human donor with multiple sclerosis. The specimen sequenced was CD4+ T cells from PBMCs. Here the CDR3 DNA reads TGTGCCAGTAGTATAGATCGTTTGGGGCGCACCACCGGGGAGCTGTTTTTT. Protein sequence: CASSIDRLGRTTGELFF.